Shown below are 30 T cell receptor beta chains from a single sample sequenced in a study of siplizumab effects on memory and regulatory T cells (dated by TCRdb to between 2018 and 2021). The method was the immunoSEQ multiplex PCR assay. TCRdb re-hosts the immuneACCESS table, in-frame sequences only. Its copies lack some clones; in the studies checked, an unresolved V gene accounts for under half of them, and the cause for the rest is not known. The sample table lists roughly 50,000 clones, about 93% of them with a count of one. The top ten constitute roughly 15% of the sample. The sequenced sample was CD8+ T cells sorted from blood. The receptor source for this set is a human donor in good health.

The DNA of the CDR3 is TGTGCCAGCAGTTACGGCGGGGCAGATACGCAGTATTTT. This sequence encodes CASSYGGADTQYF. The chain couples TRBV6-5 to TRBJ2-3; the D gene is possibly TRBD2 (6 bases). The CDR3 extends over 13 amino acids. The V gene's germline CDR1 is MNHEY and CDR2 SVGAGI. V lost 2 bases, J lost 4 bases, and 7 bases lay in between.

This chain uses TRBV7-9 with TRBJ1-5, with D tentatively TRBD1 (5 bases). V gave up 0 bases and J gave up 4 bases, with 10 bases separating them. CDR1 is SEHNR and CDR2 is FQNEAQ in the germline V gene (reference sequence). The CDR3 loop spans 15 amino acids. CDR3 amino acids: CASSLAGTPNQPQHF. The CDR3 coding sequence is TGTGCCAGCAGCTTAGCGGGGACCCCAAATCAGCCCCAGCATTTT.

The genes are TRBV28 and TRBJ2-3; D not certain. Germline CDR1 reads MDHEN; CDR2 reads SYDVKM. This CDR3 has 14 residues. The V and J ends lost 3 bases and 6 bases respectively, with 13 bases between them. The CDR3 region is CASSFVQVGDTQYF. Written as DNA, the CDR3 is TGTGCCAGCAGTTTCGTGCAGGTCGGGGATACGCAGTATTTT.

In its sample, this clone was seen once. The V and J genes are TRBV28 and TRBJ2-5, with D perhaps matching TRBD2 (7 bases). V was cut by 1 base and J by 4 bases, with 13 bases left in between. Germline CDR1 and CDR2: MDHEN and SYDVKM. The CDR3 is 15 amino acids. The CDR3 reads CASSLLAGASETQYF. DNA of the CDR3: TGTGCCAGCAGTTTATTGGCGGGGGCGTCAGAGACCCAGTACTTC.

The chain carries TRBV7-9 and TRBJ2-1; D gene ambiguous. The CDR3 runs to 16 residues. Trimming left V 0 bases short and J 0 bases short, with 9 bases between. Per the germline V gene, CDR1 is SEHNR and CDR2 is FQNEAQ (reference sequence). The CDR3 here is CASSLADVSSYNEQFF. The CDR3 DNA reads TGTGCCAGCAGCTTAGCGGACGTGAGCTCCTACAATGAGCAGTTCTTC.

The J gene is TRBJ2-1, the V gene TRBV19, with 11 bases identical to TRBD2. From germline, CDR1 is LNHDA and CDR2 SQIVND (reference sequence). Trimming took 7 bases from V and 7 from J; bases not matched to a gene: 3. This CDR3 region has 13 residues. For the CDR3, the DNA is TGTGCCAGTAAACTAGCGGGAGTTAATGAGCAGTTCTTC. This codes for CASKLAGVNEQFF.

For the CDR3, the DNA is TGTGCCAGCAGTTTATTCAGCGGGAGCTCCGGGGAGCTGTTTTTT. The encoded protein is CASSLFSGSSGELFF. The chain carries TRBV28 and TRBJ2-2, with 8 bases identical to TRBD2. In germline, CDR1 is MDHEN, CDR2 SYDVKM. The J segment lost 6 bases and the V segment lost 1 base, leaving 4 bases of the junction unmatched. CDR3 length equals 15 residues.

This chain links TRBV7-3 with TRBJ2-3; D uncertain. The germline V gene encodes CDR1 SGHTA and CDR2 FQGTGA. Trimming shortened V by 2 bases and J by 3 bases, and 6 bases separated the two germline ends. This CDR3 spans 13 amino acids. CDR3 protein: CASSLFGTDTQYF. CDR3 in DNA: TGTGCCAGCAGCTTATTTGGGACAGATACGCAGTATTTT.

This chain connects TRBV30 to TRBJ1-6; D call uncertain. The CDR3 runs to 13 residues. Germline V CDR1 and CDR2: GTSNPN, SVGIG (reference sequence). Trimming shortened V by 2 bases and J by 9 bases, and 11 bases separated the two germline ends. The CDR3 region has the DNA TGTGCCTGGAGTCTCTCCGTGGGTTCACCCCTCCACTTT. Translating it yields CAWSLSVGSPLHF.

The V call is TRBV4-1, the J call TRBJ2-7; no clear D. The CDR3 extends over 13 amino acids. V lost 5 bases and J lost 0, with 8 bases in between. From germline, CDR1 is MGHRA and CDR2 YSYEKL. The CDR3 sequence is CASSAENSYEQYF. CDR3 nucleotides: TGCGCCAGCAGCGCAGAGAACTCCTACGAGCAGTACTTC.

The chain is built from TRBV5-1 and TRBJ2-1, with 10 bases lining up with TRBD2. V lost 4 bases, J lost 0 bases, and 13 bases stayed unmatched. The CDR3 consists of 19 residues. CDR1 is SGHRS and CDR2 is YFSETQ in the germline V gene. CDR3 sequence reads: CASSEGLAVTSSSYNEQFF. DNA for the CDR3: TGCGCCAGCAGCGAAGGACTAGCGGTCACTTCGTCCTCCTACAATGAGCAGTTCTTC.

The gene calls are TRBV4-2 and TRBJ2-1, with 8 nucleotides matching TRBD2. V trimming: 6 bases; J trimming: 8 bases; junction bases outside the gene matches: 9. The CDR3 runs 14 residues. The germline CDR1 and CDR2 sequences are LGHNA and YNFKEQ. The CDR3 is CASSHTGGRDEQFF. The CDR3 nucleotides read TGTGCCAGCAGTCACACGGGAGGGAGGGATGAGCAGTTCTTC.

The rearrangement uses TRBV4-1 and TRBJ1-1; maybe TRBD1 (5 bases). Germline V CDR1 and CDR2: MGHRA, YSYEKL. The CDR3 runs to 16 residues. V was shortened by 1 base and J by 1 base, with 13 bases between the two germline ends. CDR3 protein: CASSQAGPGRNTEAFF. CDR3 sequence (DNA): TGCGCCAGCAGCCAAGCGGGCCCGGGGCGGAACACTGAAGCTTTCTTT.

The chain employs TRBV28 and TRBJ1-5; TRBD1 aligns across 7 bases. Germline V gene lookup returns CDR1 MDHEN and CDR2 SYDVKM. J was trimmed by 9 bases and V by 5 bases; bases with no gene match: 10. The CDR3 is 14 amino acids. CDR3 region: CASSPRGGGLPQHF. The DNA for the CDR3 is TGTGCCAGCAGTCCGAGAGGGGGCGGTCTGCCCCAGCATTTT.

The gene calls are TRBV29-1 and TRBJ2-2; possible D gene TRBD1, 6 bases. The CDR3 totals 17 residues. The V gene lost 0 bases and the J gene lost 2 bases, with 16 bases spanning the gap. The germline gives CDR1 SQVTM, CDR2 ANQGSEA. CDR3 DNA sequence: TGCAGCGTTGAAGAAGGGAAACAGGGTGGTAACACCGGGGAGCTGTTTTTT. This encodes CSVEEGKQGGNTGELFF.

The chain links TRBV5-1 to TRBJ1-1; D is unclear. V lost 1 base and J lost 5, with 6 bases in between. CDR1 and CDR2 (germline): SGHRS, YFSETQ. This CDR3 has 12 residues. The CDR3 sequence is CASSLIPTEAFF. Here the CDR3 DNA reads TGCGCCAGCAGCTTGATTCCTACTGAAGCTTTCTTT.

The V call is TRBV5-1, the J call TRBJ2-2; D gene ambiguous. Trimming shortened V by 4 bases and J by 3 bases, and 25 bases separated the two germline ends. CDR3 length: 19 residues. Germline CDR1 SGHRS, CDR2 YFSETQ. In DNA, the CDR3 is TGCGCCAGCAGCCCCGGTGCCCCTAACGAGATTATAGACACCGGGGAGCTGTTTTTT. It is translated as CASSPGAPNEIIDTGELFF.

The chain carries TRBV9 and TRBJ1-4; 7 bases align to TRBD1. V was pared by 3 bases and J by 8 bases, with 1 base of the junction left unmatched. The CDR3 loop spans 12 amino acids. Germline CDR1 and CDR2: SGDLS and YYNGEE. This CDR3 reads CASSDRGEKLFF. DNA of the CDR3: TGTGCCAGCAGCGACAGGGGAGAAAAACTGTTTTTT.

The CDR3 DNA is TGTGCCATCAGTGACCAGGGGACGGACTACGAGCAGTACTTC. It is translated as CAISDQGTDYEQYF. The chain links TRBV10-3 to TRBJ2-7, with D possibly TRBD1 on 6 matching bases. The germline V gene encodes CDR1 ENHRY and CDR2 SYGVKD. Trimming shortened V by 3 bases and J by 3 bases, and 12 bases separated the two germline ends. This CDR3 is built from 14 residues.

In DNA, the CDR3 is TGTGCCAGCAGCAGGGACCGAACTAGCGGGAGAACAGATACGCAGTATTTT. It is translated as CASSRDRTSGRTDTQYF. V is TRBV21-1 and J is TRBJ2-3; TRBD2, the table's D call, was not compared with the DNA. TRBV21-1 is shown as a pseudogene. This CDR3 has 17 amino acids.

CDR3 DNA sequence: TGTGCCAGCAGCGTAACTAGCGCCTCCTACGAGCAGTACTTC. This sequence encodes CASSVTSASYEQYF. V gene TRBV9 combines with J gene TRBJ2-7; 7 bases map to TRBD2. There are 14 residues in the CDR3. Trimming at V came to 1 base and at J to 0 bases, leaving 1 base not matched to a gene. Germline V gene lookup returns CDR1 SGDLS and CDR2 YYNGEE.

Here the CDR3 reads CATSTLEKNTIYF. DNA of the CDR3: TGTGCCACCAGCACCCTGGAAAAAAACACCATATATTTT. This chain connects TRBV15 to TRBJ1-3, with unresolved D. The germline V and J ends were trimmed by 4 bases and 6 bases, with 10 bases remaining between them. The CDR3 has 13 residues. Germline loops: CDR1 LNHNV, CDR2 YYDKDF (reference sequence).

J is TRBJ1-4 and V is TRBV30, with a possible D match to TRBD1 (5 bases). Germline assignment: CDR1 GTSNPN and CDR2 SVGIG (reference sequence). V dropped 3 bases and J dropped 1 base, with 12 bases sitting between them. This CDR3 is built from 15 residues. The CDR3 DNA follows: TGTGCCTGGAGGGGGGGACGCCAAACTAATGAAAAACTGTTTTTT. Amino acid sequence: CAWRGGRQTNEKLFF. Variable domain in full (rest from reference TRBV30 and TRBJ1-4): SQTIHQWPATLVQPVGSPLSLECTVEGTSNPNLYWYRQAAGRGLQLLFYSVGIGQISSEVPQNLSASRPQDRQFILSSKKLLLSDSGFYLCAWRGGRQTNEKLFFGSGTQLSVL.

The V gene is TRBV7-9, the J gene TRBJ2-5; TRBD1 might be the D (6 bases). V was clipped by 7 bases and J by 3 bases, with 9 bases between them. The CDR3 is 12 amino acids. Germline CDR1 reads SEHNR; CDR2 reads FQNEAQ (reference sequence). As DNA, the CDR3 is TGTGCCAGCACGCAGGGGAAAGAGACCCAGTACTTC. Translation gives CASTQGKETQYF.

The rearrangement joins TRBV14 to TRBJ2-1; D uncertain. The V and J ends lost 0 bases and 3 bases respectively, with 6 bases between them. Germline CDR1 and CDR2: SGHDN and FVKESK. The CDR3 consists of 14 residues. Here the CDR3 reads CASSQDRSYNEQFF. As DNA, the CDR3 is TGTGCCAGCAGCCAAGATCGGAGCTACAATGAGCAGTTCTTC.

This clone was seen a single time. The chain recombines TRBV7-8 with TRBJ2-7; the D gene is possibly TRBD2 (5 bases). The length of the CDR3 is 14 residues. Germline V gives CDR1 SGHVS, CDR2 FQNEAQ. V was cut by 3 bases and J by 0 bases, with 9 bases left in between. CDR3 nucleotides: TGTGCCAGCAGCTTCGGGGATCACTCCTACGAGCAGTACTTC. Translating gives CASSFGDHSYEQYF.

The chain has TRBV7-9 and TRBJ2-1, with a possible D match to TRBD2 (6 bases). Trimming pared 7 bases from V and 9 bases from J, leaving 13 bases between. Germline CDR1 SEHNR, CDR2 FQNEAQ (reference sequence). CDR3 size: 12 residues. CDR3 sequence: CASNLGGPEQFF. CDR3 DNA: TGTGCCAGCAACCTAGGAGGGCCTGAGCAGTTCTTC.

V and J are TRBV9 and TRBJ2-4, with D perhaps matching TRBD2 (5 bases). V lost 0 bases, J lost 5 bases, and 12 bases lay in between. Looked up from germline, CDR1 is SGDLS and CDR2 is YYNGEE. The CDR3 extends over 15 amino acids. The CDR3 is CASSVASGGENIQYF. CDR3 bases: TGTGCCAGCAGCGTAGCATCAGGAGGAGAAAACATTCAGTACTTC.

The chain recombines TRBV27 with TRBJ1-1, with 9 bases fitting TRBD1. The CDR3 spans 16 residues. Per the germline V gene, CDR1 is MNHEY and CDR2 is SMNVEV (reference sequence). With 5 bases clipped from V and 0 bases from J, the junction kept 7 bases outside the gene matches. The CDR3 here is CASSAPGTGLNTEAFF. The CDR3 nucleotides read TGTGCCAGCAGTGCCCCAGGGACAGGGTTGAACACTGAAGCTTTCTTT.

The chain joins TRBV9 to TRBJ2-7, with TRBD1 matching over 9 bases. This CDR3 comprises 15 residues. Germline lookup yields CDR1 SGDLS and CDR2 YYNGEE. Trimming at V came to 3 bases and at J to 5 bases, leaving 9 bases not matched to a gene. The CDR3 DNA reads TGTGCCAGCAGCGCGCCCGGGACAGGGATCCACGAGCAGTACTTC. Protein: CASSAPGTGIHEQYF.